Listed below are T cell receptor beta chains from one sample, sequenced in a study of T cell repertoires in cytomegalovirus infection. TCRdb reprocessed the reads via MiXCR and lists one record per CDR3 protein. Among approximately 500,000 distinct CDR3 sequences, around 27% were seen once, and the ten largest hold over 10%. The material sequenced was PBMCs. These receptors all come from a human donor in good health (CMV status not recorded). Some clones in this sample may be carry-over from other donors' samples. The CDR3 runs from the conserved cysteine through the conserved F or W. A D gene is named only where the DNA matches it firmly. Some rows mark clone size as missing; the rest say once, few, many or name a class of expanded clone.

d_gene,v_gene,j_gene,abundance,CDR3aa,CDR3nt
-,TRBV7-2,TRBJ2-2,many,CASSLFRGMTGELFF,TGTGCCAGCAGCTTATTCCGGGGGATGACCGGGGAGCTGTTTTTT
-,TRBV10-2,TRBJ2-5,-,CASRAVETQYF,TGCGCCAGCAGGGCGGTGGAGACCCAGTACTTC
TRBD2,TRBV28,TRBJ2-4,-,CASSFRRTSGLLLAKNIQYF,TGTGCCAGCAGTTTTAGACGGACTAGCGGGTTACTACTAGCCAAAAACATTCAGTACTTC
-,TRBV12-3/TRBV12-4,TRBJ2-2,-,CASSSRVPGELFF,TGTGCCAGCAGTTCCAGGGTACCCGGGGAGCTGTTTTTT
-,TRBV6-6,TRBJ1-2,-,CASSLRHTVNYGYTF,TGTGCCAGCAGCTTGAGACACACCGTCAACTATGGCTACACCTTC
-,TRBV7-2,TRBJ1-2,few,CASSQQVFDGYTF,TGTGCCAGCAGCCAACAGGTGTTTGACGGCTACACCTTC
TRBD2,TRBV12-3/TRBV12-4,TRBJ2-2,many,CASSQSGTSGTGELFF,TGTGCCAGCAGCCAATCCGGGACTAGCGGCACCGGGGAGCTGTTTTTT
-,TRBV6-2/TRBV6-3,TRBJ1-5,-,CASSYRNNQPQHF,TGTGCCAGCAGTTACAGGAACAATCAGCCCCAGCATTTT
-,TRBV20-1,TRBJ1-1,-,CSARESPRGSNTEAFF,TGCAGTGCTAGAGAATCGCCAAGGGGTTCTAACACTGAAGCTTTCTTT
TRBD1,TRBV7-9,TRBJ1-2,-,CASSLPGTAYYTF,TGTGCCAGCAGCTTACCCGGGACAGCTTACTACACCTTC
-,TRBV6-1,TRBJ1-3,-,CASTSPSGAGNTIYF,TGTGCCAGCACTTCTCCGTCAGGGGCCGGAAACACCATATATTTT
-,TRBV10-3,TRBJ2-1,few,CAISESGRNNEQFF,TGTGCCATCAGTGAGTCGGGCCGAAACAATGAGCAGTTCTTC
TRBD2,TRBV19,TRBJ2-1,-,CATKGLAGGREQFF,TGTGCCACTAAGGGACTAGCGGGAGGAAGGGAGCAGTTCTTC
-,TRBV18,TRBJ2-5,few,CASSLRTEGTQYF,TGTGCCAGCTCACTAAGGACGGAGGGGACCCAGTACTTC
TRBD1,TRBV7-2,TRBJ1-2,few,CASSLGLGQGALGYTF,TGTGCCAGCAGCCTCGGGCTAGGACAGGGGGCTTTAGGCTACACCTTC
-,TRBV2,TRBJ1-3,-,CASSRGTIGNTIYF,TGTGCCAGCAGTCGCGGGACTATCGGAAACACCATATATTTT
TRBD1,TRBV20-1,TRBJ2-5,-,CSARTGRETQYF,TGCAGTGCCAGGACAGGGCGAGAGACCCAGTACTTC
TRBD2,TRBV6-1,TRBJ2-3,few,CASSPALGGRTQYF,TGTGCCAGCAGTCCCGCTTTGGGCGGGAGGACGCAGTATTTT
-,TRBV4-1,TRBJ1-6,-,CASSQDSAGRFNSPLHF,TGCGCCAGCAGCCAAGATTCTGCCGGACGTTTTAATTCACCCCTCCACTTT
-,TRBV2,TRBJ2-1,once,CASSRQVEQFF,TGTGCCAGCAGCCGACAGGTTGAGCAGTTCTTC
TRBD1,TRBV28,TRBJ1-4,-,CASSLTRGRLSEKLFF,TGTGCCAGCAGTTTAACAAGGGGGCGCTTGTCTGAAAAACTGTTTTTT
TRBD1,TRBV12-3/TRBV12-4,TRBJ2-2,few,CASSPGQAPGELFF,TGTGCCAGCAGTCCCGGACAGGCCCCCGGGGAGCTGTTTTTT
-,TRBV6-5,TRBJ2-7,few,CASSYSGQSYEQYF,TGTGCCAGCAGTTACTCCGGACAGAGCTACGAGCAGTACTTC
TRBD1,TRBV30,TRBJ1-1,many,CAWRQRQGAYSEAFF,TGTGCCTGGAGGCAAAGACAGGGGGCGTATTCTGAAGCTTTCTTT
-,TRBV6-4,TRBJ1-5,-,CASSDLLGRGVYSNQPQHF,TGTGCCAGCAGTGACCTCTTGGGACGGGGAGTTTATAGCAATCAGCCCCAGCATTTT
TRBD1,TRBV19,TRBJ2-6,-,CASTPSSGTGSSGANVLTF,TGTGCCAGTACCCCATCATCCGGGACAGGGAGCTCTGGGGCCAACGTCCTGACTTTC
-,TRBV28,TRBJ1-5,few,CASNRGMEGSNQPQHF,TGTGCCAGCAATCGGGGGATGGAGGGTAGCAATCAGCCCCAGCATTTT
TRBD1,TRBV7-2,TRBJ2-7,-,CASSYRQGAHEQYF,TGTGCCAGCAGCTACCGACAGGGGGCCCACGAGCAGTACTTC
-,TRBV6-2/TRBV6-3,TRBJ2-7,-,CASRRSGLPINEQYF,TGTGCCAGCAGGAGGAGCGGACTGCCTATTAACGAGCAGTACTTC
TRBD2,TRBV5-1,TRBJ2-1,few,CASSLLASSSYNEQFF,TGCGCCAGCAGCCTACTAGCGTCGAGCTCCTACAATGAGCAGTTCTTC
-,TRBV5-6,TRBJ2-7,-,CASSLGFILYEQYF,TGTGCCAGCAGCTTGGGCTTCATCCTCTACGAGCAGTACTTC
-,TRBV12-3/TRBV12-4,TRBJ1-6,few,CASSLSGARNSPLHF,TGTGCCAGCAGTTTATCGGGGGCGCGGAATTCACCCCTCCACTTT
-,TRBV7-9,TRBJ2-5,many,CASSISAETQYF,TGTGCCAGCAGCATTTCCGCGGAGACCCAGTACTTC
-,TRBV19,TRBJ1-5,-,CASSIRGSQPQHF,TGTGCCAGTAGTATAAGGGGGTCTCAGCCCCAGCATTTT
TRBD2,TRBV2,TRBJ2-2,few,CATGSGRNLNTGELFF,TGTGCCACGGGCAGCGGGAGGAACCTGAACACCGGGGAGCTGTTTTTT
TRBD1,TRBV6-2/TRBV6-3,TRBJ1-5,-,CASSGGTAGWTQPQHF,TGTGCCAGCAGTGGAGGGACAGCAGGTTGGACTCAGCCCCAGCATTTT
TRBD2,TRBV6-2/TRBV6-3,TRBJ2-1,many,CASSRHPTSEKYNEQFF,TGTGCCAGCAGCCGCCACCCGACTAGCGAGAAATACAATGAGCAGTTCTTC
-,TRBV7-6,TRBJ2-2,-,CASSRSIAENDYTGELFF,TGTGCCAGCAGCCGGTCAATAGCGGAAAACGATTACACCGGGGAGCTGTTTTTT
TRBD2,TRBV7-6,TRBJ2-1,-,CASSLVGGGEFF,TGTGCCAGCAGCTTAGTCGGGGGGGGGGAGTTCTTC
-,TRBV11-3,TRBJ2-6,few,CASSLRIPSGANVLTF,TGTGCCAGCAGCTTACGGATCCCCTCTGGGGCCAACGTCCTGACTTTC
TRBD1,TRBV7-2,TRBJ2-1,many,CASSYEPGTGANEQFF,TGTGCCAGCAGCTACGAACCCGGGACAGGGGCTAATGAGCAGTTCTTC
-,TRBV14,TRBJ1-6,-,CASSTRTGSLYSPLHF,TGTGCCAGCAGCACCAGAACAGGGTCGCTTTATTCACCCCTCCACTTT
-,TRBV20-1,TRBJ1-5,-,CSASSGQAGNQPQHF,TGCAGTGCTAGCAGCGGGCAGGCCGGCAATCAGCCCCAGCATTTT
TRBD1,TRBV7-2,TRBJ2-4,many,CASSSPGQGDIQYF,TGTGCCAGCAGCTCCCCGGGACAGGGGGACATTCAGTACTTC
-,TRBV7-9,TRBJ2-1,-,CASSLVPSYNEQFF,TGTGCCAGCAGCTTAGTCCCTTCCTACAATGAGCAGTTCTTC
TRBD1,TRBV19,TRBJ2-2,-,CASALAGQGYGELFF,TGTGCCAGTGCGTTAGCGGGACAGGGGTACGGGGAGCTGTTTTTT